The 24 T cell receptor beta chains in this list originate from one sample, sequenced in a study of shared clonotypes between healthy human individuals. CD45RO negativity and positive selection for CCR7 defined naive CD8 cells, a population that excluded terminally differentiated effector memory CD45RA+ cells. Repertoires were generated with immunoSEQ multiplex PCR, while TCRdb's copy carries only in-frame clones and drops some. The data hold around 2,000,000 clones, with roughly 94% observed a single time. What was sequenced was naive CD8+ T cells sorted from blood. Every receptor here comes from a man aged 18 to 30 in good health.

The rearrangement joins TRBV6-1 to TRBJ2-1, with D hard to call. V lost 6 bases, J lost 0 bases, and 9 bases lay in between. The CDR3 spans 14 residues. Germline-derived CDR1 and CDR2 are MNHNS and SASEGT. The CDR3 protein is CASSVTSSYNEQFF. CDR3 nucleotide sequence: TGTGCCAGCAGCGTGACCAGCTCCTACAATGAGCAGTTCTTC.

Comment on this clone: At the DNA level, this CDR3 is encoded by other sequences in the same sample as well. DNA of the CDR3: TGTGCCAGCAGTTTAGCGGGGGGCTACAATGAGCAGTTCTTC. Protein: CASSLAGGYNEQFF. The chain employs TRBV27 and TRBJ2-1, with 8 positions matching TRBD2. The CDR3 has 14 residues. CDR1 MNHEY and CDR2 SMNVEV come from the germline V gene (reference sequence). The ends lost 2 bases at V and 3 bases at J; junction bases unmatched: 0.

The chain couples TRBV7-9 to TRBJ2-2; D gene ambiguous. Germline values: CDR1 SEHNR, CDR2 FQNEAQ (reference sequence). The CDR3 has 15 residues. Trimming left V 3 bases short and J 4 bases short, with 12 bases between. The CDR3 spells CASSFLESSTGELFF. The CDR3 region has the DNA TGTGCCAGCAGCTTCCTGGAATCTAGCACCGGGGAGCTGTTTTTT.

The CDR3: CASSIYVGTGGDEQYF. The CDR3 nucleotides read TGTGCCAGTAGTATCTATGTGGGGACAGGGGGCGACGAGCAGTACTTC. The chain has TRBV19 and TRBJ2-7; 12 nucleotides match TRBD1. There are 16 residues in the CDR3. The V gene's germline CDR1 is LNHDA and CDR2 SQIVND (reference sequence). The J segment lost 5 bases and the V segment lost 3 bases, leaving 8 bases of the junction unmatched.

This chain links TRBV19 with TRBJ2-7; TRBD2 matches 7 bases. CDR3 length: 14 amino acids. The ends lost 0 bases at V and 3 bases at J; junction bases unmatched: 2. CDR1 is LNHDA, CDR2 SQIVND, per germline (reference sequence). CDR3 protein: CASSIDGEGYEQYF. CDR3 nucleotide sequence: TGTGCCAGTAGTATAGACGGGGAGGGCTACGAGCAGTACTTC. Variable domain in full (rest from reference TRBV19 and TRBJ2-7): DGGITQSPKYLFRKEGQNVTLSCEQNLNHDAMYWYRQDPGQGLRLIYYSQIVNDFQKGDIAEGYSVSREKKESFPLTVTSAQKNPTAFYLCASSIDGEGYEQYFGPGTRLTVT.

The chain joins TRBV7-9 to TRBJ1-2, with D unclear. V was shortened by 1 base and J by 4 bases, with 7 bases between the two germline ends. The CDR3 runs to 13 residues. Germline lookup yields CDR1 SEHNR and CDR2 FQNEAQ (reference sequence). The CDR3 sequence: CASSLDSPYGYTF. Here the CDR3 DNA reads TGTGCCAGCAGCTTAGACAGCCCCTATGGCTACACCTTC.

V is TRBV27 and J is TRBJ1-5; a possible D gene is TRBD1 (6 bases). There are 15 residues in the CDR3. Between the trimmed V and J ends, which lost 2 bases and 12 bases, there was a span of 20 bases. The V gene's germline CDR1 is MNHEY and CDR2 SMNVEV (reference sequence). This chain's CDR3 is CASSLKGEGWKIQHF. The DNA of the CDR3 is TGTGCCAGCAGTTTAAAGGGGGAGGGGTGGAAAATCCAGCATTTT.

The chain recombines TRBV19 with TRBJ2-2; D gene uncertain. Germline CDR1 is LNHDA and CDR2 is SQIVND (reference sequence). Trimming removed 3 bases at V and 4 bases at J, with 12 bases between. This CDR3 is 15 amino acids long. The CDR3 DNA reads as TGTGCCAGTAGTATGATGGGGATCGGCACCGGGGAGCTGTTTTTT. This encodes CASSMMGIGTGELFF.

The chain is built from TRBV5-1 and TRBJ2-7; D is ambiguous. Per the germline V gene, CDR1 is SGHRS and CDR2 is YFSETQ. CDR3 length: 15 amino acids. V was trimmed by 0 bases and J by 0 bases, leaving 10 bases between them. Here the CDR3 reads CASSLDSSVSYEQYF. As DNA, the CDR3 is TGCGCCAGCAGCTTGGACAGTTCCGTCTCCTACGAGCAGTACTTC.

To note about this clone: The sample contains more than one DNA sequence encoding this CDR3. This sequence joins TRBV27 and TRBJ2-5; perhaps TRBD2 as D (5 bases). V was pared by 6 bases and J by 1 base, with 12 bases between. In germline, CDR1 is MNHEY, CDR2 SMNVEV (reference sequence). The CDR3 loop spans 14 amino acids. CDR3 coding DNA: TGTGCCAGCAGCCCCCTGGGGAGCCAAGAGACCCAGTACTTC. Protein product: CASSPLGSQETQYF.

The chain links TRBV4-1 to TRBJ2-7; D is unclear. This CDR3 contains 13 residues. Germline assignment: CDR1 MGHRA and CDR2 YSYEKL. V shed 2 bases and J shed 3 bases, with 8 bases lying between them. The CDR3 region is CASSQSEGYEQYF. The CDR3 DNA reads TGCGCCAGCAGCCAATCCGAAGGCTACGAGCAGTACTTC.

This rearrangement joins TRBV4-1 to TRBJ2-2; 8 bases are shared with TRBD1. The V gene end was trimmed by 5 bases and the J gene end by 2 bases; junction bases not matched to a gene: 10. CDR3 size: 17 residues. Looked up from germline, CDR1 is MGHRA and CDR2 is YSYEKL. CDR3 amino acids: CASSFSLQGVNTGELFF. The CDR3 DNA reads TGCGCCAGCAGCTTCTCACTACAGGGGGTAAACACCGGGGAGCTGTTTTTT.

The gene calls are TRBV21-1 and TRBJ1-1; the D call in the table, TRBD1, was not verified against the DNA. TRBV21-1 corresponds to a pseudogene. The CDR3 runs 13 residues. CDR3 protein: CASSKRGYTEAFF. Written as DNA, the CDR3 is TGTGCCAGCAGCAAAAGGGGCTACACTGAAGCTTTCTTT.

J is TRBJ2-3 and V is TRBV4-3, with TRBD2 matching 9 bases. Germline loops: CDR1 LGHNA, CDR2 YSLEER. This CDR3 comprises 19 residues. Losses at the gene ends were 7 bases for V and 2 bases for J; bases not matched to a gene: 19. The CDR3 sequence: CASTELGQLSGSFTDTQYF. The CDR3 DNA is TGCGCCAGCACCGAGCTAGGACAGCTTAGCGGGAGCTTCACAGATACGCAGTATTTT.

The gene calls are TRBV6-1 and TRBJ1-5, with TRBD1 matching over 8 bases. CDR1 is MNHNS, CDR2 SASEGT, per germline. V was pared by 2 bases and J by 3 bases, with 9 bases of the junction left unmatched. The CDR3 totals 17 residues. The CDR3 here is CASSETQTGAYNQPQHF. The DNA of the CDR3 is TGTGCCAGCAGTGAAACCCAGACAGGGGCGTACAATCAGCCCCAGCATTTT.

This clone was detected only once. The DNA of the CDR3 is TGTGCCAGCAGTTTGGACGCTGACTACGAGCAGTACTTC. It specifies CASSLDADYEQYF. The genes are TRBV27 and TRBJ2-7; D is ambiguous. V was pared by 3 bases and J by 3 bases, with 9 bases between. The CDR3 consists of 13 residues. Germline V gene lookup returns CDR1 MNHEY and CDR2 SMNVEV (reference sequence).

The J gene is TRBJ1-2, the V gene TRBV27, with D possibly matching TRBD1 (6 bases). The CDR3 contains 15 residues. CDR1 MNHEY and CDR2 SMNVEV come from the germline V gene (reference sequence). Trimming took 4 bases from V and 4 from J, leaving 16 bases between them. In DNA, the CDR3 is TGTGCCAGCAGTTCCTCACCAGGGGTTGGCTATGGCTACACCTTC. Translated, it gives CASSSSPGVGYGYTF.

V and J are TRBV6-1 and TRBJ1-1; possibly TRBD1 for D (5 bases). The germline gives CDR1 MNHNS, CDR2 SASEGT. The ends were cut back, 4 bases at V and 4 bases at J, with 19 bases in the middle. The CDR3 is made up of 16 amino acids. The chain's CDR3 is CASSANMGRGGTEAFF. DNA for the CDR3: TGTGCCAGCAGTGCCAACATGGGTCGGGGGGGCACTGAAGCTTTCTTT.

The chain carries TRBV6-6 and TRBJ2-2; D gene unclear. V was pared by 0 bases and J by 5 bases, with 4 bases between. Germline V gene data show CDR1 as MNHNY and CDR2 as SVGAGI (reference sequence). This CDR3 comprises 13 residues. The CDR3 loop reads CASSYSSTGELFF. The CDR3 DNA is TGTGCCAGCAGTTACTCGAGTACCGGGGAGCTGTTTTTT.

The chain recombines TRBV4-1 with TRBJ1-3, with D possibly matching TRBD1 (5 bases). V lost 6 bases, J lost 0 bases, and 12 bases lay in between. From germline, CDR1 is MGHRA and CDR2 YSYEKL. CDR3 length equals 15 residues. The CDR3: CASRLDGTSGNTIYF. Written as DNA, the CDR3 is TGCGCCAGCAGGCTGGACGGGACCTCTGGAAACACCATATATTTT.

The genes are TRBV18 and TRBJ1-2; TRBD1 is a possible D gene (5 bases). Trimming took 0 bases from V and 4 from J, leaving 18 bases between them. Germline V lookup: CDR1 KGHSH, CDR2 LQKENI. This CDR3 has 17 amino acids. The CDR3 protein is CASSPPPKPGSGYGYTF. CDR3 coding DNA: TGTGCCAGCTCACCACCGCCCAAACCAGGGTCTGGCTATGGCTACACCTTC.

The chain recombines TRBV7-8 with TRBJ2-6, with D possibly TRBD1 on 5 matching bases. CDR3 size: 16 residues. V shed 5 bases and J shed 3 bases, with 14 bases lying between them. Looked up from germline, CDR1 is SGHVS and CDR2 is FQNEAQ. CDR3 DNA sequence: TGTGCCAGCAGCCTCGACAGTAATGATGGGGCCAACGTCCTGACTTTC. Translation: CASSLDSNDGANVLTF.

This clone was observed a single time. V is TRBV7-8 and J is TRBJ2-7; 8 bases line up with TRBD2. Germline loops: CDR1 SGHVS, CDR2 FQNEAQ. J was trimmed by 2 bases and V by 8 bases; bases with no gene match: 5. The CDR3 consists of 13 residues. The chain's CDR3 is CASAGGHPYEQYF. DNA for the CDR3: TGTGCCAGCGCGGGAGGACACCCCTACGAGCAGTACTTC.

J is TRBJ1-2 and V is TRBV5-5, with 10 bases fitting TRBD1. Losses at the gene ends were 4 bases for V and 4 bases for J; bases not matched to a gene: 10. The CDR3 has 16 amino acids. Germline values: CDR1 SGHKS, CDR2 YYEKEE (reference sequence). The CDR3 coding sequence is TGTGCCAGCAGCCTCAGGACAGGGGGGAGTGGCTATGGCTACACCTTC. This sequence encodes CASSLRTGGSGYGYTF.